The clone carrying this T cell receptor (beta chain) was counted a few times. This entry is derived from a study of glioma-infiltrating T cells. Amplification of TCR alpha and beta CDR3 regions from RNA used iRepertoire nested multiplex PCR. Input was roughly 85-450 ng of tissue mRNA or PBMC total RNA. TCRdb processed the multiplex PCR reads anew with MiXCR; each CDR3 protein has one entry. The profile shows 100,000 to 150,000 distinct CDR3 sequences, about 22% of them singletons. This CDR3 is 17 amino acids long. The V and J ends lost 3 bases and 0 bases, in that order; junction bases with no gene match: 7. The germline V gene encodes CDR1 SGHAT and CDR2 FQNNGV.

The clonotype was recovered from a human donor with low-grade glioma or glioblastoma, undergoing nonglioma brain surgery, or in good health (not recorded which). Sequencing input: glioma tissue, nonneoplastic brain tissue, or PBMCs (not recorded which). The V gene is TRBV11-2, the J gene TRBJ1-3; 8 bases agree with TRBD1. The CDR3 nucleotides are TGTGCCAGCAGCTTCGGGGACAGGCTGAGCTCTGGAAACACCATATATTTT. Translation gives CASSFGDRLSSGNTIYF.